This is a list of T cell receptor beta chains from one sample in a study of Graves' ophthalmopathy and Graves' hyperthyroidism. TCRdb ran MiXCR on the multiplex PCR reads and lists one entry per CDR3 protein. The sample has 340,000 or so distinct CDR3 sequences, roughly a sixth seen once; the top ten hold roughly an eighth. Sequencing was carried out using peripheral blood. The receptor source for this set is an adult man with Graves' ophthalmopathy. CDR3s include the opening cysteine and the closing phenylalanine or tryptophan. D genes are given only for firm matches. For some rows the clone size is stated as once, few or many, or as a class when expanded; others skip it.

cdr3_nt cdr3_aa cdr3_length d_call clone_size j_call v_call
TGTGCCAGCAGCTTGGGGTACGGGGCAGGGGGGTCCTACGAGCAGTACTTC CASSLGYGAGGSYEQYF 17 NA many TRBJ2-7 TRBV11-2
TGTGCCAGCAGCTTAGGATACTATGGCTACACCTTC CASSLGYYGYTF 12 NA many TRBJ1-2 TRBV11-2
TGTGCCAGCAGCGCGGGGACAGCCGAAGCTTTCTTT CASSAGTAEAFF 12 TRBD1 many TRBJ1-1 TRBV7-9
TGTGCCAGCAGCTTGGGACAGGGATATCACAATGAGCAGTTCTTC CASSLGQGYHNEQFF 15 TRBD1 few TRBJ2-1 TRBV11-1
TGCAGTGCTAGGCAGGGACAGGGTCAGCCCCAGCATTTT CSARQGQGQPQHF 13 TRBD1 many TRBJ1-5 TRBV20-1
TGTGCCAGCAGTCCGAGTGGGGTGGAAGCCAAAAACATTCAGTACTTC CASSPSGVEAKNIQYF 16 NA many TRBJ2-4 TRBV27
TGTGCCAGCAGCTTGGTTCAGGGATCACCCCTCCACTTT CASSLVQGSPLHF 13 NA many TRBJ1-6 TRBV7-2
TGTGCCAGCTCACCACGACGTGGGAGCGATAATCAGCCCCAGCATTTT CASSPRRGSDNQPQHF 16 NA many TRBJ1-5 TRBV18
TGTGCCAGCAGCGGACGAACAGGGGATACGCAGTATTTT CASSGRTGDTQYF 13 NA many TRBJ2-3 TRBV9
TGTGCCAGCAGTGAGCGGGAGGCCGGGGAGACCCAGTACTTC CASSEREAGETQYF 14 TRBD2 few TRBJ2-5 TRBV12-3/TRBV12-4
TGTGCCAGCAGTTTGTCGGGACTAGCAGGCACCGGGGAGCTGTTTTTT CASSLSGLAGTGELFF 16 TRBD2 many TRBJ2-2 TRBV28
TGTGCCAGCCGCAATGAGCAATCACCCCTCCACTTT CASRNEQSPLHF 12 NA many TRBJ1-6 TRBV6-1
TGTGCCAGCAGCTTAGGAGGGGAGTCCGGCTACACCTTC CASSLGGESGYTF 13 NA NA TRBJ1-2 TRBV7-2
TGTGCCAGCAGCAACACCCTCATCTACGAGCAGTACTTC CASSNTLIYEQYF 13 NA NA TRBJ2-7 TRBV7-2
TGCGCCAGCAGCCAAGATTGGGAGACCCAGTACTTC CASSQDWETQYF 12 NA many TRBJ2-5 TRBV4-3
TGCAGTGCTAGAGATGCGACAGATATGCTTCTGCTTAACTATGGCTACACCTTC CSARDATDMLLLNYGYTF 18 NA many TRBJ1-2 TRBV20-1
TGTGCCACCAGCCCGACTTCCAAATGGAGAGATGGCTACACCTTC CATSPTSKWRDGYTF 15 NA many TRBJ1-2 TRBV15
TGTGCCAGTAGTAGTCAGGGGATGAACACTGAAGCTTTCTTT CASSSQGMNTEAFF 14 NA many TRBJ1-1 TRBV19
TGCAGTGCTAGCGGGACAGGGTCCGAGCAGTACTTC CSASGTGSEQYF 12 TRBD1 many TRBJ2-7 TRBV20-1
TGTGCCAGCAGTGCCAACGACAGGGTTGGCTACACCTTC CASSANDRVGYTF 13 TRBD1 few TRBJ1-2 TRBV6-1
TGTGCCAGCAGTGATTCGTGGACTAGCGGAGAGACCCAGTACTTC CASSDSWTSGETQYF 15 TRBD2 many TRBJ2-5 TRBV6-1
TGTGCCAGCAGAGAACCGGGACTAGCGGACTACGAGCAGTACTTC CASREPGLADYEQYF 15 TRBD2 many TRBJ2-7 TRBV27
TGTGCCAGCAGCATCGGACTAGCGGGAGGGATGTCTTCCGCCTACGAGCAGTACTTC CASSIGLAGGMSSAYEQYF 19 TRBD2 NA TRBJ2-7 TRBV11-2
TGCAGCGTTGATGGAGGGCTTAACACCGGGGAGCTGTTTTTT CSVDGGLNTGELFF 14 NA many TRBJ2-2 TRBV29-1
TGTGCCAGCAGCTCGGCAGGGTCTATCGTCCTGACTTTC CASSSAGSIVLTF 13 NA many TRBJ2-6 TRBV2
TGCAGTGCTAGAGAACGGGGGCTCGGGGAGACCCAGTACTTC CSARERGLGETQYF 14 NA many TRBJ2-5 TRBV20-1
TGTGCCAGCAGTTTATCGAGGAGGGTCTTTCAAGAGACCCAGTACTTC CASSLSRRVFQETQYF 16 NA many TRBJ2-5 TRBV27
TGTGCCAGCAGCCAGGACACGGACTATGGCTACACCTTC CASSQDTDYGYTF 13 NA many TRBJ1-2 TRBV7-9
TGTGCCAGCAGCCAACGGGGGGACACTGAAGCTTTCTTT CASSQRGDTEAFF 13 NA many TRBJ1-1 TRBV3-1
TGTGCCACACAGACGGAAATGAACACTGAAGCTTTCTTT CATQTEMNTEAFF 13 NA many TRBJ1-1 TRBV2
TGTGCCAGCAGCTTAGCGCTCCTCGAGACCTACGAGCAGTACTTC CASSLALLETYEQYF 15 NA many TRBJ2-7 TRBV11-1
TGTGCCAGCAGCTTTGCAGGGAAATTTGGCTACACCTTC CASSFAGKFGYTF 13 NA many TRBJ1-2 TRBV11-2
TGTGCCAGCTCACCACCGTCTAGCGGGGGGGCCGAGGAGACCCAGTACTTC CASSPPSSGGAEETQYF 17 TRBD2 many TRBJ2-5 TRBV18
TGTGCCAGCAGTTCCAGACTTCAGCCCCAGCATTTT CASSSRLQPQHF 12 NA NA TRBJ1-5 TRBV6-2/TRBV6-3
TGCAGTGCTGAAGCCTCCACAGGGCCGTTCTCAGACGAGCAGTACTTC CSAEASTGPFSDEQYF 16 NA many TRBJ2-7 TRBV20-1